The present entry profiles one TCR beta chain with its context. TCRdb's copy holds only in-frame clones and misses some; the assay was immunoSEQ multiplex PCR. The repertoire includes around 380,000 clones, about 89% of them detected once, and 1% to 1.5% sits in the top ten. Recruitment covered fewer than 25 US areas and drew participants whose ages spanned roughly 18 to 100 years. Assignments of participants to cohorts depended upon their own reported clinical history. V shed 0 bases and J shed 5 bases, with 13 bases lying between them. The CDR3 is 15 amino acids. From germline, CDR1 is ENHRY and CDR2 SYGVKD. The data originate from a study of blood T cell repertoires in COVID-19. As for the study in general: Samples of COVID-19 (acute and convalescent) were obtained from the United States, Italy and Spain. PBMCs, B-cell-depleted T cells, or T cells provided the cDNA or gDNA that made up the material.

The sample comprised PBMCs or T cells enriched from blood (not recorded which). This chain uses TRBV10-3 with TRBJ1-2; weak D call: TRBD1 (6 bases). This TCR derives from a man under 40 who had recovered from COVID-19. CDR3 protein: CAISESSQGIYGYTF. In nucleotides, the CDR3 is TGTGCCATCAGTGAGTCTTCACAGGGAATTTATGGCTACACCTTC.